These 21 T cell receptor beta chains came from one sample sequenced in a study of shared clonotypes between healthy human individuals. Produced via immunoSEQ multiplex PCR; TCRdb's table is partial and in-frame only. The table shows about 510,000 clones, with approximately 95% occurring only once. Sequencing was done on a sample of naive CD4+ T cells sorted from blood. Specified subset: CD45RA+ positively selected. Receptors were obtained from a woman in her 30s in good health.

V is TRBV5-4 and J is TRBJ2-4, with 11 bases that match TRBD1. CDR3 length equals 17 residues. Trimming removed 0 bases from V and 4 bases from J; junction bases left unmatched: 6. Germline CDR1 is SGHNT and CDR2 is YYREEE (reference sequence). The CDR3 coding sequence is TGTGCCAGCAGCTTGGTGGGACAGGGGGGCCAAAAAAACATTCAGTACTTC. It is translated as CASSLVGQGGQKNIQYF.

CDR3 residues: CASSSDRFESYEQYF. The CDR3 DNA sequence: TGTGCCAGCAGCTCGGACAGGTTCGAATCCTACGAGCAGTACTTC. The V gene is TRBV7-9, the J gene TRBJ2-7; 7 bases map to TRBD1. Trimming at V came to 4 bases and at J to 1 base, leaving 7 bases not matched to a gene. This CDR3 region has 15 residues. In germline, CDR1 is SEHNR, CDR2 FQNEAQ (reference sequence).

The chain joins TRBV5-8 to TRBJ2-2, with 8 positions matching TRBD2. CDR3 size: 16 residues. The germline CDR1 and CDR2 sequences are SGHTS and YDEGEE. J was trimmed by 6 bases and V by 4 bases; bases with no gene match: 11. Written as DNA, the CDR3 is TGTGCCAGCAGCCTCCCCGGGGGGGTCAGGCCCGGGGAGCTGTTTTTT. It is translated as CASSLPGGVRPGELFF.

The chain employs TRBV7-8 and TRBJ2-7; D unresolved. The ends were cut back, 7 bases at V and 9 bases at J, with 19 bases in the middle. CDR1 SGHVS and CDR2 FQNEAQ come from the germline V gene. CDR3 length equals 13 residues. CDR3 region: CASTLREARRQYF. For the CDR3, the DNA is TGTGCCAGCACGCTTAGGGAAGCCAGGAGGCAGTACTTC.

The V gene is TRBV28, the J gene TRBJ1-1, with D possibly TRBD1 on 5 matching bases. This CDR3 has 12 residues. Trimming took off 7 bases at V and 6 bases at J, with 12 bases between the two ends. CDR1 and CDR2 (germline): MDHEN, SYDVKM. The CDR3 DNA follows: TGTGCCAGCATCCCCGACAGCTCTGAAGCTTTCTTT. Encoded protein: CASIPDSSEAFF.

The gene calls are TRBV29-1 and TRBJ2-1; TRBD2 is a possible D gene (6 bases). This CDR3 comprises 14 residues. Trimming cost V 2 bases and J 2 bases, with 10 bases left between them. The germline CDR1 and CDR2 sequences are SQVTM and ANQGSEA. CDR3 sequence (DNA): TGCAGCGTTGAAAAGGGACTCACCTACAATGAGCAGTTCTTC. This sequence encodes CSVEKGLTYNEQFF.

Comments on this clone: The same CDR3 can be traced to other DNA sequences in this sample. The rearrangement uses TRBV19 and TRBJ2-7; 12 bases map to TRBD2. CDR3 length: 15 residues. CDR1 and CDR2 from the germline V gene are LNHDA and SQIVND (reference sequence). V shed 6 bases and J 3 bases; nucleotides not matched to a gene: 6. CDR3 sequence (DNA): TGTGCCAGTAGCCTCACTAGCGGGAGGTTCTACGAGCAGTACTTC. Its protein is CASSLTSGRFYEQYF.

This chain joins TRBV7-2 and TRBJ2-7; D gene ambiguous. Germline loops: CDR1 SGHTA, CDR2 FQGNSA. Between the trimmed V and J ends, which lost 0 bases and 2 bases, there was a span of 8 bases. The CDR3 contains 14 residues. The CDR3 reads CASSLAIVPYEQYF. The CDR3 region has the DNA TGTGCCAGCAGCTTAGCGATTGTACCCTACGAGCAGTACTTC.

This chain uses TRBV20-1 with TRBJ1-1; D uncertain. Looked up from germline, CDR1 is DFQATT and CDR2 is SNEGSKA (reference sequence). The CDR3 loop spans 8 amino acids. V lost 6 bases and J 10 bases, leaving 6 bases between the germline ends. CDR3 region: CSANLAFF. The CDR3 region has the DNA TGCAGTGCCAACTTAGCTTTCTTT.

The chain is built from TRBV18 and TRBJ1-3; 8 positions match TRBD1. The CDR3 contains 22 residues. Germline V gives CDR1 KGHSH, CDR2 LQKENI. Germline trimming cut 5 bases from V and 4 bases from J; bases unmatched to any gene: 28. For the CDR3, the DNA is TGTGCCAGCTCAAAGCAAATCGTGACCGGACAGGGTGGGAATACCTCAGGAAACACCATATATTTT. Protein sequence: CASSKQIVTGQGGNTSGNTIYF.

The chain has TRBV10-1 and TRBJ2-5; 7 nucleotides align to TRBD2. V trimming: 5 bases; J trimming: 5 bases; junction bases outside the gene matches: 5. The V gene's germline CDR1 is WNHNN and CDR2 SYGVQD (reference sequence). This CDR3 comprises 13 residues. CDR3 residues: CASSSGTGETQYF. The CDR3 DNA is TGCGCCAGCAGTAGCGGGACCGGCGAGACCCAGTACTTC.

The chain links TRBV28 to TRBJ1-1, with unresolved D. V was cut by 6 bases and J by 0 bases, with 11 bases left in between. The CDR3 totals 14 residues. Germline values: CDR1 MDHEN, CDR2 SYDVKM. The CDR3 spells CASRPSPMNTEAFF. The CDR3 coding sequence is TGTGCCAGCAGACCTTCCCCCATGAACACTGAAGCTTTCTTT.

V and J are TRBV28 and TRBJ1-4; 7 positions agree with TRBD1. The CDR3 loop spans 18 amino acids. After removal of 2 bases from V and 0 bases from J, the junction contained 9 bases not matched to a gene. Germline loops: CDR1 MDHEN, CDR2 SYDVKM. The CDR3 DNA reads as TGTGCCAGCAGTTTACCCCGACAGGGTGGGGCAACTAATGAAAAACTGTTTTTT. Amino acids: CASSLPRQGGATNEKLFF.

The rearrangement uses TRBV28 and TRBJ2-1, with 9 bases that match TRBD2. V shed 4 bases and J 7 bases; nucleotides not matched to a gene: 8. CDR1 and CDR2 from the germline V gene are MDHEN and SYDVKM. This CDR3 has 15 amino acids. DNA for the CDR3: TGTGCCAGCAGTTCTGGGGCTAGCGGGACGAATGAGCAGTTCTTC. Translation gives CASSSGASGTNEQFF.

Remarks on this clone: Other DNA sequences in this specimen translate into the identical CDR3. The chain combines TRBV28 with TRBJ2-3; TRBD2 aligns across 8 bases. Germline CDR1 and CDR2: MDHEN and SYDVKM. The J segment lost 0 bases and the V segment lost 5 bases, leaving 4 bases of the junction unmatched. The CDR3 covers 15 residues. CDR3 region: CASSPGGPSTDTQYF. The CDR3 nucleotides read TGTGCCAGCAGTCCGGGAGGGCCCAGCACAGATACGCAGTATTTT.

V and J are TRBV28 and TRBJ1-4; TRBD1 agrees at 7 bases. The CDR3 consists of 15 residues. Germline CDR1 reads MDHEN; CDR2 reads SYDVKM. The trim removed 5 bases at V and 4 bases at J, leaving 7 bases unmatched. This CDR3 is CASSKNRGFNEKLFF. DNA of the CDR3: TGTGCCAGCAGTAAAAACAGGGGATTTAATGAAAAACTGTTTTTT. The full variable domain, completed using reference TRBV28 and TRBJ1-4, is DVKVTQSSRYLVKRTGEKVFLECVQDMDHENMFWYRQDPGLGLRLIYFSYDVKMKEKGDIPEGYSVSREKKERFSLILESASTNQTSMYLCASSKNRGFNEKLFFGSGTQLSVL.

In its sample, this clone was seen once. J is TRBJ2-7 and V is TRBV18, with D perhaps matching TRBD2 (5 bases). The germline CDR1 and CDR2 sequences are KGHSH and LQKENI. V was cut by 0 bases and J by 6 bases, with 9 bases left in between. The CDR3 runs 13 residues. DNA of the CDR3: TGTGCCAGCTCACCACCGATGAGGGTCGAGCAGTACTTC. It encodes CASSPPMRVEQYF.

Comments on this clone: This likely comes from a read error, as the CDR3 has no conserved phenylalanine or tryptophan at its end. The limits of the CDR3 on the DNA are not certain, so only TCRdb's listed CDR3 is given. The chain is built from TRBV27 and TRBJ1-1. The length of the CDR3 is 11 amino acids, counting both ends. Germline loops: CDR1 MNHEY, CDR2 SMNVEV (reference sequence). The CDR3 loop reads CASPQSGTLPV.

This clone was counted once. V gene TRBV19 combines with J gene TRBJ2-3, with D unresolved. CDR3 length equals 14 residues. The germline V and J ends were trimmed by 7 bases and 0 bases, with 11 bases remaining between them. Germline V gives CDR1 LNHDA, CDR2 SQIVND (reference sequence). CDR3 coding DNA: TGTGCCAGTAACGCCTTATCTAGCACAGATACGCAGTATTTT. The encoded protein is CASNALSSTDTQYF.

To note about this clone: A read error may produce the germline difference seen at one junction end. V and J are TRBV4-1 and TRBJ1-5; D is ambiguous. Germline CDR1 reads MGHRA; CDR2 reads YSYEKL. The CDR3 has 15 amino acids. The CDR3 spells CASSQGPISNQPQHF. The CDR3 nucleotides read TGTGCCAGCAGCCAAGGGCCCATCAGCAATCAGCCCCAGCATTTT.

This chain joins TRBV7-1 and TRBJ1-1, with D tentatively TRBD1 (5 bases). TRBV7-1 is annotated as an ORF whose role is uncertain. CDR3 length: 14 residues. Trimming pared 4 bases from V and 0 bases from J, leaving 9 bases between. The CDR3 is CASSWGRMNTEAFF. The CDR3 DNA sequence: TGTGCCAGCAGCTGGGGACGGATGAACACTGAAGCTTTCTTT.